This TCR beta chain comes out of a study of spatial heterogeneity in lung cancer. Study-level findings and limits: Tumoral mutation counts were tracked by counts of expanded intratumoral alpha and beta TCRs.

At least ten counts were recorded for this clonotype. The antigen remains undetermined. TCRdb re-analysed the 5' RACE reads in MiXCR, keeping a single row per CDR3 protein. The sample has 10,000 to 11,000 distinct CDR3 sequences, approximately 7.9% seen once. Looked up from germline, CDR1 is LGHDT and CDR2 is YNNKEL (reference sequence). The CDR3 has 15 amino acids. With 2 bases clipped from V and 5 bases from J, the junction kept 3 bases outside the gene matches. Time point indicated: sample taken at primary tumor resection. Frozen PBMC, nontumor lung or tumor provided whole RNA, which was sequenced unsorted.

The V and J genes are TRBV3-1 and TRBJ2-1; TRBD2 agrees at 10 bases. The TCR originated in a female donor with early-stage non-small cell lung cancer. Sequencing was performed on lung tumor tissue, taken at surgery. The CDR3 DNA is TGTGCCAGCAGCCAACTAGCGGGGGCCAACAATGAGCAGTTCTTC. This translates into CASSQLAGANNEQFF.